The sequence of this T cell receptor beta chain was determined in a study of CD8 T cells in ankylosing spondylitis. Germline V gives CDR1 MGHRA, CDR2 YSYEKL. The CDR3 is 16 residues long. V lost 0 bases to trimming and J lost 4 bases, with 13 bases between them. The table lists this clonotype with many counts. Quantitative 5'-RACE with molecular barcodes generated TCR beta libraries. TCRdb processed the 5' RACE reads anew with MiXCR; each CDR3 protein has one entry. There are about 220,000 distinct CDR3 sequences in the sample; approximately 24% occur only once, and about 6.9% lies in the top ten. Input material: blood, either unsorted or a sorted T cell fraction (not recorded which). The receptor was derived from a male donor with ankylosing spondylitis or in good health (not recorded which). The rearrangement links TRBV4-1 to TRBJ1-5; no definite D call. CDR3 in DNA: TGCGCCAGCAGCCAAGATCTCCCAGACACAAATCAGCCCCAGCATTTT. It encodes CASSQDLPDTNQPQHF.